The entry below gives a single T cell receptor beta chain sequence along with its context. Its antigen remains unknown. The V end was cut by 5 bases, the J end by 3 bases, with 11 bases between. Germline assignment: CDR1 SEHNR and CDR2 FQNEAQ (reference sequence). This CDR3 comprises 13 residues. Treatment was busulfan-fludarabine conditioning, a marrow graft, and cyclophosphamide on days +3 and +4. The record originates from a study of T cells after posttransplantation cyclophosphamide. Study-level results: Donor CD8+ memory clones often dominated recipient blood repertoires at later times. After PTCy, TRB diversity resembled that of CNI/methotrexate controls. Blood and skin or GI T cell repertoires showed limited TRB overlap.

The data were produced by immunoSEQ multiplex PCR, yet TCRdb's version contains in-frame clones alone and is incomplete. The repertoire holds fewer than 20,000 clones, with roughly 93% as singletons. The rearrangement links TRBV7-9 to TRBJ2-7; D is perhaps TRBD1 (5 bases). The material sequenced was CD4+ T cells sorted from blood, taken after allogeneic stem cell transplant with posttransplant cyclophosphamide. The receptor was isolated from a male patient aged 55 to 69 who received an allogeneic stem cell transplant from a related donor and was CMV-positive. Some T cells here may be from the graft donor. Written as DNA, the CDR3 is TGTGCCAGCAGCCGGACAAGGCTCTACGAGCAGTACTTC. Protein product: CASSRTRLYEQYF.